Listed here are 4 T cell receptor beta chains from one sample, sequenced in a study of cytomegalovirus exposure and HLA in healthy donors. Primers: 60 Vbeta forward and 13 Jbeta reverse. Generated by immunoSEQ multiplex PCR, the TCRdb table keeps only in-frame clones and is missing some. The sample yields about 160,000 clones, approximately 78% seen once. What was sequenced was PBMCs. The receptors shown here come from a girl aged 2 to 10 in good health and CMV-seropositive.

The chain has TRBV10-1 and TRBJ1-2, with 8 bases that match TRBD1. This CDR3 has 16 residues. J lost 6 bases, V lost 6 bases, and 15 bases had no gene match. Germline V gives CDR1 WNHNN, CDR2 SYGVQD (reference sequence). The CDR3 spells CASRGTGRNEEDGYTF. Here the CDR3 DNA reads TGCGCCAGCAGGGGGACAGGCAGAAACGAGGAGGATGGCTACACCTTC.

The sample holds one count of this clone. The CDR3 is CSAVQGAGYGYTF. CDR3 nucleotides: TGCAGCGCTGTACAGGGGGCGGGGTATGGCTACACCTTC. The chain couples TRBV29-1 to TRBJ1-2; 9 positions match TRBD1. Germline CDR1 SQVTM, CDR2 ANQGSEA. Trimming cost V 7 bases and J 5 bases; bases outside gene matches: 8. The CDR3 length is 13 residues.

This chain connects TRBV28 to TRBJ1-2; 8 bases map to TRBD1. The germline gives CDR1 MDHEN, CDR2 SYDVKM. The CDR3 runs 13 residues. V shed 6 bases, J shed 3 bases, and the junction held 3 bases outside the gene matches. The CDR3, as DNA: TGTGCCAGCAGGGACAGGGTAGACTATGGCTACACCTTC. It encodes CASRDRVDYGYTF.

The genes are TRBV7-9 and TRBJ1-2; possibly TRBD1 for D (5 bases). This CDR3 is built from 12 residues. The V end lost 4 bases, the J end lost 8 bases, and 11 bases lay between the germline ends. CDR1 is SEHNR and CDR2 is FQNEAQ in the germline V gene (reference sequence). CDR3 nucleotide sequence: TGTGCCAGCAGCTGGGAAGGGGTAGGCTACACCTTC. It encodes CASSWEGVGYTF.